One T cell receptor (beta chain) is described in this entry. Per the original methods: Amplified reference gene primers provided the basis for estimating nucleated cell counts. The data were produced by immunoSEQ multiplex PCR, yet TCRdb's version contains in-frame clones alone and is incomplete. V, J and clone size derive from that table, while D and trimming were established from the DNA sequence. The sample includes roughly 72,000 clones, approximately 85% of them seen just once. The source of the sample is a study of blood T cell repertoires in COVID-19. Across the study: Sites across the United States, Italy and Spain contributed samples from acute and convalescent COVID-19.

The CDR3 totals 13 residues. The V gene lost 1 base and the J gene lost 0 bases, with 3 bases spanning the gap. Germline CDR1 KGHSH, CDR2 LQKENI. The chain uses TRBV18 and TRBJ1-2; D unresolved. This sequence was found in a human donor in a cohort sampled during active COVID-19. The sequenced sample was peripheral blood. The chain's CDR3 is CASSPQPNYGYTF. The DNA of the CDR3 is TGTGCCAGCTCACCACAGCCTAACTATGGCTACACCTTC.